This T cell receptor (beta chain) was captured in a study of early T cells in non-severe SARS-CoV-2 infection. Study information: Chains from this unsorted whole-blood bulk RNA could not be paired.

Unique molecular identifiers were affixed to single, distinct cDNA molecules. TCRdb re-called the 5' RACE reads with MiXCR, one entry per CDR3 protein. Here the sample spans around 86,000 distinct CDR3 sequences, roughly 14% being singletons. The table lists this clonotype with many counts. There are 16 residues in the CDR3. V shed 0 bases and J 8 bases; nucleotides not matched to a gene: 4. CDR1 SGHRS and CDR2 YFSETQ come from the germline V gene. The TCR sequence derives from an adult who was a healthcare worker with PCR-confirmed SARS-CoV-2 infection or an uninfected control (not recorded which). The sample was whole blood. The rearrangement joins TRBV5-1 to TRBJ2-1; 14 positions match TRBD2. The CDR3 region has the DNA TGCGCCAGCAGCTTGGGACTAGCGGGGGGGCTGCATGAGCAGTTCTTC. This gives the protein CASSLGLAGGLHEQFF. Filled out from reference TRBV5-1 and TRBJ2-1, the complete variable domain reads KAGVTQTPRYLIKTRGQQVTLSCSPISGHRSVSWYQQTPGQGLQFLFEYFSETQRNKGNFPGRFSGRQFSNSRSEMNVSTLELGDSALYLCASSLGLAGGLHEQFFGPGTRLTVL.